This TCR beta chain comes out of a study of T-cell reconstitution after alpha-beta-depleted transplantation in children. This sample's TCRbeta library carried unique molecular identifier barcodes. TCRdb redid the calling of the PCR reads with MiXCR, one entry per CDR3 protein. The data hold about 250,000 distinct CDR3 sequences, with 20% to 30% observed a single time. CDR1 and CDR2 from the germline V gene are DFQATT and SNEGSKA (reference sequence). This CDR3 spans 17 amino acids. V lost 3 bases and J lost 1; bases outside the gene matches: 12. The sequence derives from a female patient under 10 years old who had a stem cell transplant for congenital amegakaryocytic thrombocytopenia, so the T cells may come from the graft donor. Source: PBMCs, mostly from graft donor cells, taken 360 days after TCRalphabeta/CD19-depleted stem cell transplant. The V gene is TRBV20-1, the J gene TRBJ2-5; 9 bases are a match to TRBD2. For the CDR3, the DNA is TGCAGTGCTAGTGAGGATGGTCTAGCGGGGAGCCAAGAGACCCAGTACTTC. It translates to CSASEDGLAGSQETQYF.